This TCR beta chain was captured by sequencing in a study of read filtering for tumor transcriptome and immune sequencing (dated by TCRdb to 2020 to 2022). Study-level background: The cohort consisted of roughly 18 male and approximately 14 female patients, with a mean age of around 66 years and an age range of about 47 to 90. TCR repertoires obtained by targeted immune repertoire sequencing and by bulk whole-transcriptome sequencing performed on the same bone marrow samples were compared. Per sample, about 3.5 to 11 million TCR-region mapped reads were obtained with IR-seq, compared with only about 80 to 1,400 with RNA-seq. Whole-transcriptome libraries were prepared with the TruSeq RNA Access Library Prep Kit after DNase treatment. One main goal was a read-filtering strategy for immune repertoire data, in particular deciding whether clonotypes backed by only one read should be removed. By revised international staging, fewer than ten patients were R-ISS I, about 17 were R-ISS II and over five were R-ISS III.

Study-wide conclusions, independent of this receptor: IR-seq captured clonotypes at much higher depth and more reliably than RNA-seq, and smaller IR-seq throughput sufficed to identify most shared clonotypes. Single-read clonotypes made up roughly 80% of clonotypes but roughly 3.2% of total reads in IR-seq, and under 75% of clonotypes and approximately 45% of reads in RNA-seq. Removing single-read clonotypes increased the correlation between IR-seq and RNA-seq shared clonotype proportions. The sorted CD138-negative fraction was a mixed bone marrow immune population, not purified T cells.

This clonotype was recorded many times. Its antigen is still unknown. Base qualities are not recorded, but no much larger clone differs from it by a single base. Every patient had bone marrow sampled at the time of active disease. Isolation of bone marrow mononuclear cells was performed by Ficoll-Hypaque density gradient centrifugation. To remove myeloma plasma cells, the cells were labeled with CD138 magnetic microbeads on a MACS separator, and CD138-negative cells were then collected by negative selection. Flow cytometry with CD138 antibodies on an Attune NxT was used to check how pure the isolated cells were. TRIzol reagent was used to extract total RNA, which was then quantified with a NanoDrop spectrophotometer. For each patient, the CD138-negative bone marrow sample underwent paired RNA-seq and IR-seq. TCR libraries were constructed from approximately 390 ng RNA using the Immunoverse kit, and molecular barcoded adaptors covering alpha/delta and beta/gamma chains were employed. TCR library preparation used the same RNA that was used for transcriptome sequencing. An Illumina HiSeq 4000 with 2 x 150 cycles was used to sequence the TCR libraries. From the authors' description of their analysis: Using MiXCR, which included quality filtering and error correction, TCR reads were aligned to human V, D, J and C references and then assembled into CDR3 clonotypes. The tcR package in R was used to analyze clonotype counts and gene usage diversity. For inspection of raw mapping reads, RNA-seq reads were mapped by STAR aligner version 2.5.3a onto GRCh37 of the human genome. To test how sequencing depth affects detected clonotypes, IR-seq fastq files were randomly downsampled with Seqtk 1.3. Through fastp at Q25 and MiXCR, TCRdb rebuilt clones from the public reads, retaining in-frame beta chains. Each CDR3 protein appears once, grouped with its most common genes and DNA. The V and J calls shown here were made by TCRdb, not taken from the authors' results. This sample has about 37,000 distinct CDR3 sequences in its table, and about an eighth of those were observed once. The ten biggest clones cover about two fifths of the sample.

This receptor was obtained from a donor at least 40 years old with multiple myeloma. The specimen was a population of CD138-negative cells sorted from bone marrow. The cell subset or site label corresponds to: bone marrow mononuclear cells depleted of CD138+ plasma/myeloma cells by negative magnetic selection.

Read as DNA, the sequence is TGTGCCAGCAGACCTCAGGGCTCCCCCAGCACAGATACGCAGTATTTT. Its product reads: CASRPQGSPSTDTQYF. The rearrangement joined TRBV28 to TRBJ2-3; the D segment could be TRBD1, given 5 matching bases. Taken from cysteine to phenylalanine, the CDR3 has 16 residues. Only CDR3 DNA remains: 48 bases, in frame from the first base. The germline V gene encodes CDR1 MDHEN and CDR2 SYDVKM. V loses 6 bases, J loses 0 bases, and the germline ends lie 16 bases apart.